Presented here are 16 T cell receptor beta chains from one specimen sequenced in a study of regulatory and conventional T cells in RAG deficiency (dated by TCRdb to about 2017). Receptor libraries were prepared by the immunoSEQ multiplex PCR assay. TCRdb's version of the immuneACCESS table is confined to in-frame rearrangements and falls short of the full clone set. An unresolved V gene accounts for under half of the shortfall where checked; the remainder is of unknown origin. In all, the sample holds almost 35,000 clones, and roughly three quarters of those were seen once. Around 3.4% of the sample is in the top ten clones. Before genomic DNA was extracted, conventional CD4+ T cells were isolated from blood as CD25-low CD127-high cells. In addition, the sample was reused for a study of regulatory T cells. The second study's authors report: The multiplex PCR relied on 52 forward TRBV primers and 13 reverse TRBJ primers, and amplification bias was corrected through assay-based and computational methods.

Input material: CD4+ effector T cells sorted from blood. These receptors all come from a human donor in good health.

This clone was picked up a small number of times. The rearrangement uses TRBV28 and TRBJ1-6; D not certain. The ends were cut back, 3 bases at V and 6 bases at J, with 9 bases in the middle. The CDR3 has 14 amino acids. From germline, CDR1 is MDHEN and CDR2 SYDVKM. The CDR3 loop is CASSFGEVNSPLHF. DNA of the CDR3: TGTGCCAGCAGTTTCGGGGAGGTTAATTCACCCCTCCACTTT.

The chain links TRBV7-8 to TRBJ1-1; D not resolved. The V gene's germline CDR1 is SGHVS and CDR2 FQNEAQ. The CDR3 is made up of 14 amino acids. V was clipped by 1 base and J by 0 bases, with 6 bases between them. Here the CDR3 DNA reads TGTGCCAGCAGCTTAGAGGCAGTGAACACTGAAGCTTTCTTT. This gives the protein CASSLEAVNTEAFF.

This chain joins TRBV18 and TRBJ2-3; no clear D. Germline V CDR1 and CDR2: KGHSH, LQKENI. The V and J ends lost 1 base and 2 bases respectively, with 7 bases between them. There are 14 residues in the CDR3. CDR3: CASSPRQTTDTQYF. The CDR3, as DNA: TGTGCCAGCTCACCACGCCAGACCACAGATACGCAGTATTTT.

The rearrangement joins TRBV4-2 to TRBJ2-3; possible D gene TRBD1, 6 bases. V was pared by 1 base and J by 2 bases, with 7 bases between. Germline V gene lookup returns CDR1 LGHNA and CDR2 YNFKEQ. The CDR3 is 14 amino acids. In DNA form, the CDR3 reads TGTGCCAGCAGCCAAGGGGGGCCCACAGATACGCAGTATTTT. It yields the protein CASSQGGPTDTQYF.

V and J are TRBV15 and TRBJ2-5; D gene uncertain. The length of the CDR3 is 14 residues. CDR1 is LNHNV and CDR2 is YYDKDF in the germline V gene (reference sequence). The germline V and J ends were trimmed by 0 bases and 4 bases, with 9 bases remaining between them. Here the CDR3 reads CATSRDLHAETQYF. The CDR3 DNA reads as TGTGCCACCAGCAGAGATTTACACGCAGAGACCCAGTACTTC.

The chain employs TRBV6-6 and TRBJ2-6; perhaps TRBD2 as D (5 bases). In germline, CDR1 is MNHNY, CDR2 SVGAGI (reference sequence). CDR3 length: 15 residues. Trimming removed 7 bases from V and 1 base from J, with 11 bases in between. The DNA of the CDR3 is TGTGCCAGCACCACTTCGGGGTCTGGGGCCAACGTCCTGACTTTC. Translated: CASTTSGSGANVLTF.

The V and J genes are TRBV11-2 and TRBJ2-7; D could derive from TRBD1 or TRBD2 (5 bases each). CDR3 size: 15 residues. V lost 5 bases and J lost 3, with 17 bases in between. Germline lookup yields CDR1 SGHAT and CDR2 FQNNGV. In nucleotides, the CDR3 is TGTGCCAGCAGCGCAACTCCTGGGGGTTTCTACGAGCAGTACTTC. It codes for CASSATPGGFYEQYF.

The V gene is TRBV30, the J gene TRBJ1-2; TRBD1 is a possible D gene (5 bases). Germline CDR1 and CDR2: GTSNPN and SVGIG (reference sequence). The CDR3 runs to 12 residues. The CDR3 sequence: CARQSAGYGYTF. Here the CDR3 DNA reads TGTGCAAGACAGTCGGCCGGATATGGCTACACCTTC.

The genes are TRBV9 and TRBJ1-6; 7 positions agree with TRBD1. The trim removed 3 bases at V and 5 bases at J, leaving 11 bases unmatched. CDR1 is SGDLS, CDR2 YYNGEE, per germline. CDR3 length: 17 amino acids. CDR3 DNA: TGTGCCAGCAGCGCCAAGACAGGGAGTCGGGATAATTCACCCCTCCACTTT. It specifies CASSAKTGSRDNSPLHF.

The chain uses TRBV7-2 and TRBJ2-1, with TRBD2 as a possible D gene (5 bases). Deletions cut 4 bases from V and 9 bases from J, with 19 bases between. The CDR3 runs to 15 residues. In germline, CDR1 is SGHTA, CDR2 FQGNSA. CDR3 sequence (DNA): TGTGCCAGCAGCTCCCTGACTATTTTACGGGGTGAGCAGTTCTTC. This gives the protein CASSSLTILRGEQFF.

The chain carries TRBV5-1 and TRBJ1-1; 7 bases are shared with TRBD1. Trimming removed 0 bases from V and 2 bases from J; junction bases left unmatched: 4. There are 15 residues in the CDR3. Germline V CDR1 and CDR2: SGHRS, YFSETQ. The CDR3 reads CASSLEGQKNTEAFF. CDR3 nucleotides: TGCGCCAGCAGCTTGGAGGGACAGAAAAACACTGAAGCTTTCTTT.

V and J are TRBV2 and TRBJ1-6, with unresolved D. Trimming removed 5 bases from V and 6 bases from J, with 8 bases in between. CDR1 SNHLY and CDR2 FYNNEI come from the germline V gene. The CDR3 covers 13 residues. The CDR3 loop reads CASSSGPNSPLHF. In DNA form, the CDR3 reads TGTGCCAGCAGTTCGGGCCCTAATTCACCCCTCCACTTT.

The rearrangement links TRBV5-4 to TRBJ2-5; D gene ambiguous. Germline CDR1 is SGHNT and CDR2 is YYREEE (reference sequence). V was shortened by 0 bases and J by 7 bases, with 16 bases between the two germline ends. The length of the CDR3 is 15 residues. The CDR3 sequence: CASSLEQAESGTQYF. CDR3 in DNA: TGTGCCAGCAGCTTGGAGCAGGCTGAGTCTGGGACCCAGTACTTC.

This clone appeared once. The V call is TRBV15, the J call TRBJ2-1; 10 nucleotides align to TRBD2. The V and J ends lost 2 bases and 3 bases, in that order; junction bases with no gene match: 25. Germline V lookup: CDR1 LNHNV, CDR2 YYDKDF (reference sequence). The CDR3 loop spans 23 amino acids. CDR3 sequence (DNA): TGTGCCACCAGCAGACTCCCCGCTTCTCCTAGCGGGGGAACACCCACCCACTACAATGAGCAGTTCTTC. The encoded protein is CATSRLPASPSGGTPTHYNEQFF.

The rearrangement links TRBV6-4 to TRBJ2-7; the D gene could be TRBD1 or TRBD2 (5 bases each). The germline CDR1 and CDR2 sequences are MRHNA and SNTAGT. The CDR3 consists of 13 residues. Trimming pared 2 bases from V and 6 bases from J, leaving 11 bases between. CDR3 DNA sequence: TGTGCCAGCAGTGACGTTCGAGGGACCGAGCAGTACTTC. It codes for CASSDVRGTEQYF.

The chain recombines TRBV10-2 with TRBJ2-3; 10 bases are a match to TRBD2. Per the germline V gene, CDR1 is WSHSY and CDR2 is SAAADI. J was trimmed by 1 base and V by 4 bases; bases with no gene match: 2. The CDR3 spans 15 residues. CDR3 in DNA: TGCGCCAGCAGTGCCCTAGCGGGGGGCACAGATACGCAGTATTTT. Translated, it gives CASSALAGGTDTQYF.